Listed below are T cell receptor beta chains from one sample, sequenced in a study of blood T cell repertoires in COVID-19. The data were produced by immunoSEQ multiplex PCR, yet TCRdb's version contains in-frame clones alone and is incomplete. The repertoire holds 350,000 to 550,000 clones, with approximately 90% as singletons. The source material was PBMCs or T cells enriched from blood (not recorded which). The receptors stem from a woman aged 18-29 years with acute COVID-19. Each CDR3 is given with its conserved first and last residue. Where a row states a size, it is once, few, many or the class of an expanded clone; other rows omit it.

J	V	size	CDR3
TRBJ2-7	TRBV15	NA	CATSRAPGLRVGEQYF
TRBJ2-1	TRBV19	NA	CASTPGIKGTYNEQFF
TRBJ2-5	TRBV11-1	NA	CASSPSRGGSETQYF
TRBJ1-2	TRBV11-2	NA	CASSLVQGAGGYTF
TRBJ2-2	TRBV9	NA	CASSVEGKGTGELFF
TRBJ2-2	TRBV5-1	NA	CASSLVGGTGELFF
TRBJ1-5	TRBV28	many	CASGGQYSNQPQHF
TRBJ2-5	TRBV28	NA	CASTSGTSGIRTQYF
TRBJ2-1	TRBV3-1/TRBV3-2	NA	CASSSLAGGDEQFF
TRBJ1-5	TRBV6-2/TRBV6-3	NA	CASSYPGQPQHF
TRBJ1-6	TRBV6-5	once	CASNKVRASPLHF
TRBJ2-3	TRBV10-2	NA	CASRGLAGTDTQYF
TRBJ1-3	TRBV11-2	few	CASSSSGTAGNTIYF
TRBJ2-2	TRBV6-5	NA	CASSFLNGGGTGELFF
TRBJ2-3	TRBV10-3	NA	CAISVQGRVTQYF
TRBJ2-3	TRBV2	NA	CASSLHRASTQYF
TRBJ1-5	TRBV20-1	NA	CSASSSANQPQHF
TRBJ2-7	TRBV4-3	NA	CASSQAAGTSAYEQYF
TRBJ2-2	TRBV9	once	CASSVGGQALNTGELFF
TRBJ1-1	TRBV6-5	NA	CASSYSRNEAFF
TRBJ1-1	TRBV11-2	NA	CASSLVGQGAANTEAFF
TRBJ1-1	TRBV9	NA	CASSVLGGDGNTEAFF
TRBJ2-7	TRBV7-6	NA	CASSNGQNYEQYF
TRBJ1-6	TRBV6-5	few	CASSYTGQYNSPLHF
TRBJ2-3	TRBV18	NA	CASSPDSPDTQYF
TRBJ1-1	TRBV12-2	NA	CASRAGECRTEAFF
TRBJ2-3	TRBV27	NA	CASSFGGRSDTQYF
TRBJ2-7	TRBV4-3	NA	CASSQELLAGAYEQYF
TRBJ2-7	TRBV13	NA	CASSVGQGLLEQYF
TRBJ2-7	TRBV4-2	once	CASSQDPSGIYEQYF
TRBJ2-3	TRBV9	NA	CASRGQGTDTQYF
TRBJ1-6	TRBV18	NA	CASSIGQGVIESPLHF
TRBJ2-2	TRBV7-3	once	CASSPGGPGELFF
TRBJ2-3	TRBV4-1	NA	CASSQVPGQGATYTDTQYF
TRBJ2-5	TRBV29-1	NA	CSGRGDGETQYF